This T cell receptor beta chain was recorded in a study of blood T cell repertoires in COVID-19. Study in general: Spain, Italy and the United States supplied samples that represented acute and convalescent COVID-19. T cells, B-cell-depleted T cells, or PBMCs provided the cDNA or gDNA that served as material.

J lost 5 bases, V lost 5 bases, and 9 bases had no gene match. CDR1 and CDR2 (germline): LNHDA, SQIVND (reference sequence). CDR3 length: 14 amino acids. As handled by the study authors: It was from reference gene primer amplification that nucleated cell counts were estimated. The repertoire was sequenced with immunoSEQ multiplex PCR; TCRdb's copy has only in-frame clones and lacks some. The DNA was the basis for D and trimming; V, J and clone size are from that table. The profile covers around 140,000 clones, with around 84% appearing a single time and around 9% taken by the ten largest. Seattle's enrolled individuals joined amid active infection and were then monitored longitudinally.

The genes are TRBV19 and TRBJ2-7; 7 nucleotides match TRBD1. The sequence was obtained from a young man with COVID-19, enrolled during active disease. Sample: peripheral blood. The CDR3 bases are TGTGCCAGTAGTTGGACAGGCGGTTCAGACGAGCAGTACTTC. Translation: CASSWTGGSDEQYF.